The clone carrying this T cell receptor beta chain has more than one count but fewer than ten. Antigen specificity is unknown. These data come from a study of cytomegalovirus exposure and HLA in healthy donors. Overall study context: Researchers previously reported finding just under 120 million unique TCR beta sequences from about 170 million T cells.

The PCR contained 60 Vbeta and 13 Jbeta primers. Libraries were prepared by immunoSEQ multiplex PCR; TCRdb keeps only in-frame clonotypes and omits some of them. Among approximately 140,000 clones listed, 83% were seen once. Points from the study as a whole: Productive rates of about 87% or about 30% were seen for most TCR beta V segments in an earlier analysis. It was reportedly the case that the classifier diagnosed cytomegalovirus status with high specificity and sensitivity.

Sequencing was performed on PBMCs. The clonotype was recovered from a girl aged 2-9 years in good health and CMV-seronegative.

CDR3 residues: CASGTFTNEKLFF. CDR3 sequence (DNA): TGTGCCAGCGGGACTTTCACTAATGAAAAACTGTTTTTT. The chain combines TRBV2 with TRBJ1-4; D may be TRBD1 (5 bases). The CDR3 sequence is 13 residues long. Trimming cost V 8 bases and J 2 bases, with 9 bases left between them. In germline, CDR1 is SNHLY, CDR2 FYNNEI.